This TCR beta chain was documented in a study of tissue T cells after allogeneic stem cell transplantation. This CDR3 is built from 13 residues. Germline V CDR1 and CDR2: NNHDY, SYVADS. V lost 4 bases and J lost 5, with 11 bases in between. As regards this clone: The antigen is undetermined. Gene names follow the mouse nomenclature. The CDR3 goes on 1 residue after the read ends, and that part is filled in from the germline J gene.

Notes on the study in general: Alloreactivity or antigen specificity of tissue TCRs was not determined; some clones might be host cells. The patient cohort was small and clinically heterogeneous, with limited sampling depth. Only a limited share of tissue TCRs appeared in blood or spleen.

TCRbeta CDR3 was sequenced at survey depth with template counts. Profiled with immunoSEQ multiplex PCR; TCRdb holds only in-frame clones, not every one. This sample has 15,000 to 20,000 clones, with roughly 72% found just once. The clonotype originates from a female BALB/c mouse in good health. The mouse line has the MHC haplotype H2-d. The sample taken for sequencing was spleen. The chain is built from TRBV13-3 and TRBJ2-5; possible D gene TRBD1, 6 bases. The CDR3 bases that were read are TGTGCCAGCAGTCCAGGGGAGGGAGACACCCAGTAC. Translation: CASSPGEGDTQY. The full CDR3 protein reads CASSPGEGDTQYF.